This T cell receptor (beta chain) was captured in a study of T cell responses to AZD1222 COVID-19 vaccine. Whole-study findings and limits: Repertoire sampling was restricted to post-peak T cell response timepoints. Regions 160-218 and 743-854 held dominance among vaccine-associated CD4 TCRs, which spanned spike.

Note on this clone: Its antigen remains unidentified.

Profiled with immunoSEQ multiplex PCR; TCRdb holds only in-frame clones, not every one. The sample yields about 120,000 clones, about nine tenths seen once. Germline assignment: CDR1 MNHEY and CDR2 SVGEGT. V lost 2 bases to trimming and J lost 0 bases, with 7 bases between them. The CDR3 sequence is 15 residues long. This chain uses TRBV6-2 or TRBV6-3 with TRBJ2-2; a possible D gene is TRBD2 (5 bases). The material was peripheral blood, obtained on day 0 of AZD1222 vaccination. This clonotype was obtained from an adult in good health. CDR3 sequence (DNA): TGTGCCAGCAGTTACGGACTCTCGAACACCGGGGAGCTGTTTTTT. Its protein is CASSYGLSNTGELFF.